What follows are 10 T cell receptor beta chains derived from one specimen sequenced in a study of T cell clonotyping in hematopoietic cell transplantation (dated by TCRdb to the early 2020s). The method was the immunoSEQ multiplex PCR assay. Here the immuneACCESS table is served through TCRdb, limited to in-frame sequences with V and J called. Missing clones are a known gap in these copies; in checked studies unresolved V genes cover under half, and the rest lacks a known reason. The sample records about 76,000 clones, roughly 95% of which are singletons. The ten biggest clones cover under 2% of the sample. Taken with the paper, the label for time point translates to: recipient sample about 28 days before transplant, after cytoreduction. Sequenced material: peripheral blood mononuclear cells, taken before stem cell transplant. The source of these receptors is a woman aged 45-59 years with acute myeloid leukemia. Some clones in this sample may be carry-over from other donors' samples.

This clone was picked up one time. The chain carries TRBV11-2 and TRBJ1-3; a possible D gene is TRBD1 (6 bases). Germline assignment: CDR1 SGHAT and CDR2 FQNNGV. CDR3 length equals 16 residues. The ends were cut back, 0 bases at V and 0 bases at J, with 9 bases in the middle. The CDR3 reads CASSLDGQTSGNTIYF. CDR3 in DNA: TGTGCCAGCAGCTTAGATGGACAGACCTCTGGAAACACCATATATTTT.

The chain uses TRBV19 and TRBJ1-5; D gene uncertain. Trimming shortened V by 5 bases and J by 5 bases, and 16 bases separated the two germline ends. The V gene's germline CDR1 is LNHDA and CDR2 SQIVND (reference sequence). The CDR3 runs to 15 residues. The CDR3 protein is CASSPVGQAHQPQHF. Here the CDR3 DNA reads TGTGCCAGTAGTCCGGTTGGGCAGGCGCATCAGCCCCAGCATTTT.

Worth noting for this clone: One junction end does not reproduce the germline sequence, and a read error may be involved. The V and J genes are TRBV28 and TRBJ1-4; the D is unclear. This CDR3 region has 12 residues. Germline CDR1 reads MDHEN; CDR2 reads SYDVKM. For the CDR3, the DNA is TGTACCAGCAGAAACTTAAATGAAAAACTGTTTTTT. This translates into CTSRNLNEKLFF.

In its sample, this clone was seen once. CDR3 region: CASSLTGNEKLFF. The CDR3 region has the DNA TGTGCCAGCAGCTTAACAGGGAATGAAAAACTGTTTTTT. J is TRBJ1-4 and V is TRBV7-9, with D perhaps TRBD1 (6 bases). Between the trimmed V and J ends, which lost 2 bases and 5 bases, there was a span of 6 bases. The germline gives CDR1 SEHNR, CDR2 FQNEAQ (reference sequence). This CDR3 contains 13 residues.

In DNA form, the CDR3 reads TGTGCCTGGAGAGGTTATAGCAATCAGCCCCAGCATTTT. Amino acids: CAWRGYSNQPQHF. The chain carries TRBV2 and TRBJ1-5, with D unclear. The V and J ends lost 11 bases and 0 bases respectively, with 11 bases between them. Germline V gene data show CDR1 as SNHLY and CDR2 as FYNNEI. This CDR3 region has 13 residues.

The genes are TRBV6-5 and TRBJ2-7; 11 nucleotides align to TRBD2. V lost 2 bases and J lost 4; bases outside the gene matches: 7. The CDR3 spans 16 residues. In germline, CDR1 is MNHEY, CDR2 SVGAGI. The CDR3: CASSYTGTSGHYEQYF. CDR3 coding DNA: TGTGCCAGCAGTTACACGGGGACTAGCGGTCATTACGAGCAGTACTTC.

The chain combines TRBV28 with TRBJ2-2; D remains unclear. The CDR3 runs 16 residues. Deletions cut 5 bases from V and 0 bases from J, with 13 bases between. The germline V gene encodes CDR1 MDHEN and CDR2 SYDVKM. CDR3 bases: TGTGCCAGCAGTCTGAGCCCCGCTGCGAACACCGGGGAGCTGTTTTTT. The encoded protein is CASSLSPAANTGELFF.

The chain combines TRBV7-8 with TRBJ1-1, with 8 nucleotides matching TRBD1. The junction had 5 bases not matched to a gene; V was cut back by 5 bases and J by 9 bases. The V gene's germline CDR1 is SGHVS and CDR2 FQNEAQ. The CDR3 consists of 12 residues. The CDR3 DNA follows: TGTGCCAGCAGCATGGGACAGGCACAAGCTTTCTTT. The encoded protein is CASSMGQAQAFF.

V usage is TRBV27 and J usage is TRBJ2-7; D gene ambiguous. The CDR3 loop spans 15 amino acids. The V end lost 8 bases, the J end lost 0 bases, and 17 bases lay between the germline ends. Per germline, CDR1 MNHEY and CDR2 SMNVEV (reference sequence). CDR3 nucleotides: TGTGCCAGCGCCCCCTCAGCGCCTGTCTCCTACGAGCAGTACTTC. It encodes CASAPSAPVSYEQYF.

The chain carries TRBV7-6 and TRBJ2-7, with 9 nucleotides matching TRBD1. This CDR3 is built from 17 residues. Germline lookup yields CDR1 SGHVS and CDR2 FNYEAQ. Trimming removed 5 bases from V and 3 bases from J; junction bases left unmatched: 14. The CDR3: CASSLQMPRTGVYEQYF. The CDR3 DNA reads TGTGCCAGCAGCCTACAGATGCCAAGGACAGGGGTCTACGAGCAGTACTTC. The full variable domain, in which reference TRBV7-6 and TRBJ2-7 provide the parts outside the CDR3, is GAGVSQSPRYKVTKRGQDVALRCDPISGHVSLYWYRQALGQGPEFLTYFNYEAQQDKSGLPNDRFSAERPEGSISTLTIQRTEQRDSAMYRCASSLQMPRTGVYEQYFGPGTRLTVT.